The following is a T cell receptor beta chain sequence with its context. The antigen remains unidentified. The sample belongs to a study of cytomegalovirus exposure and HLA in healthy donors. PCR involved 60 Vbeta and 13 Jbeta primers. Some clones are missing from TCRdb's copy, which holds only in-frame ones; the method was immunoSEQ multiplex PCR. The sample includes about 140,000 clones, approximately 83% of them seen just once. General observations from the study: TCR beta V- and J-gene trimming was later associated with a missense DCLRE1C variant.

Trimming stripped 3 bases from V and 3 bases from J, with 11 bases between. The CDR3 consists of 14 residues. The germline V gene has CDR1 LNHDA and CDR2 SQIVND (reference sequence). J is TRBJ1-2 and V is TRBV19, with a tentative D call TRBD1 (6 bases). The TCR was taken from a male donor in good health and CMV-seronegative. Sequencing was performed on PBMCs. The CDR3 region has the DNA TGTGCCAGTAGTATTGGACAGAACTACTATGGCTACACCTTC. Protein product: CASSIGQNYYGYTF.